The rows below give T cell receptor beta chains drawn from one sample of a study of blood T cell repertoires in COVID-19. Some clones are missing from TCRdb's copy, which holds only in-frame ones; the method was immunoSEQ multiplex PCR. The sample has more than 250,000 clones; 75% to 90% are singletons. Sequenced sample: peripheral blood. These receptor sequences come from a woman aged 50 to 60 with COVID-19, enrolled during active disease. The conserved cysteine and the conserved F or W are not part of the CDR3 here.

v_call: TRBV3-1/TRBV3-2
j_call: TRBJ2-1
cdr3_length: 12
cdr3_aa: ASSQDSSYNEQF

v_call: TRBV18
j_call: TRBJ2-4
cdr3_length: 11
cdr3_aa: ASSPGTYDIQY

v_call: TRBV29-1
j_call: TRBJ2-6
cdr3_length: 13
cdr3_aa: SVANRGSGANVLT

v_call: TRBV4-3
j_call: TRBJ2-2
cdr3_length: 16
cdr3_aa: ASSQAGPSNLDTGELF

v_call: TRBV5-1
j_call: TRBJ2-7
cdr3_length: 11
cdr3_aa: ASSFDITYEQY

v_call: TRBV6-4
j_call: TRBJ1-1
cdr3_length: 12
cdr3_aa: ASSDSPGGAEAF

v_call: TRBV19
j_call: TRBJ2-1
cdr3_length: 10
cdr3_aa: ASSPSYNEQF

v_call: TRBV2
j_call: TRBJ1-6
cdr3_length: 13
cdr3_aa: ASSERGSINSPLH

v_call: TRBV10-3
j_call: TRBJ2-1
cdr3_length: 12
cdr3_aa: ASKGATGDNEQF

v_call: TRBV3-1/TRBV3-2
j_call: TRBJ2-5
cdr3_length: 13
cdr3_aa: ASSQVGTRGETQY

v_call: TRBV30
j_call: TRBJ2-7
cdr3_length: 12
cdr3_aa: AWRDQGPPYEQY

v_call: TRBV9
j_call: TRBJ1-2
cdr3_length: 13
cdr3_aa: ASSEGREWMHGYT

v_call: TRBV5-4
j_call: TRBJ1-1
cdr3_length: 11
cdr3_aa: ASSLTGNTEAF

v_call: TRBV27
j_call: TRBJ1-2
cdr3_length: 13
cdr3_aa: ASSSGQGALYGYT

v_call: TRBV18
j_call: TRBJ1-2
cdr3_length: 11
cdr3_aa: ASSPDRLEGYT

v_call: TRBV11-2
j_call: TRBJ2-7
cdr3_length: 13
cdr3_aa: ASSLVPGGGYEQY

v_call: TRBV7-9
j_call: TRBJ2-7
cdr3_length: 16
cdr3_aa: ASSPGTSGTSQYYEQY

v_call: TRBV15
j_call: TRBJ2-2
cdr3_length: 14
cdr3_aa: ATSRGTVTNTGELF

v_call: TRBV7-9
j_call: TRBJ2-3
cdr3_length: 12
cdr3_aa: ASSLEREKDTQY

v_call: TRBV6-6
j_call: TRBJ2-1
cdr3_length: 14
cdr3_aa: ASSYSNPGRPNEQF

v_call: TRBV5-4
j_call: TRBJ2-7
cdr3_length: 9
cdr3_aa: ASRWGDEQY

v_call: TRBV30
j_call: TRBJ1-5
cdr3_length: 12
cdr3_aa: AWSLDRGGQPQH

v_call: TRBV5-5
j_call: TRBJ2-1
cdr3_length: 14
cdr3_aa: ASSPLAGGTYNEQF

v_call: TRBV6-5
j_call: TRBJ1-1
cdr3_length: 12
cdr3_aa: ASSYRGLNTEAF

v_call: TRBV6-2/TRBV6-3
j_call: TRBJ2-5
cdr3_length: 11
cdr3_aa: ASSYQGGETQY

v_call: TRBV27
j_call: TRBJ1-4
cdr3_length: 13
cdr3_aa: ASSFDRAPNEKLF

v_call: TRBV3-1/TRBV3-2
j_call: TRBJ2-7
cdr3_length: 13
cdr3_aa: ASSQGLAGAYEQY

v_call: TRBV7-2
j_call: TRBJ2-2
cdr3_length: 14
cdr3_aa: ASSADRAPNTGELF

v_call: TRBV7-9
j_call: TRBJ1-4
cdr3_length: 12
cdr3_aa: ASSLGRVNEKLF

v_call: TRBV6-2/TRBV6-3
j_call: TRBJ1-5
cdr3_length: 14
cdr3_aa: ASSHSGIRDNQPQH

v_call: TRBV7-2
j_call: TRBJ2-5
cdr3_length: 14
cdr3_aa: ASSLVGQGLQETQY

v_call: TRBV4-1
j_call: TRBJ1-1
cdr3_length: 12
cdr3_aa: ASSFRQGYTEAF

v_call: TRBV30
j_call: TRBJ2-7
cdr3_length: 10
cdr3_aa: AWSGTPYEQY

v_call: TRBV29-1
j_call: TRBJ2-2
cdr3_length: 12
cdr3_aa: SGGGLADTGELF

v_call: TRBV7-9
j_call: TRBJ2-5
cdr3_length: 15
cdr3_aa: ASSLPKDRPYQETQY

v_call: TRBV7-8
j_call: TRBJ2-1
cdr3_length: 13
cdr3_aa: ASSQRRGDYNEQF

v_call: TRBV7-9
j_call: TRBJ2-7
cdr3_length: 10
cdr3_aa: ASSSEGQVQY

v_call: TRBV7-9
j_call: TRBJ1-2
cdr3_length: 11
cdr3_aa: ASSLEGADGYT

v_call: TRBV19
j_call: TRBJ2-5
cdr3_length: 13
cdr3_aa: ASSWASGRVETQY

v_call: TRBV6-2/TRBV6-3
j_call: TRBJ2-7
cdr3_length: 12
cdr3_aa: ASSWDRTAYEQY